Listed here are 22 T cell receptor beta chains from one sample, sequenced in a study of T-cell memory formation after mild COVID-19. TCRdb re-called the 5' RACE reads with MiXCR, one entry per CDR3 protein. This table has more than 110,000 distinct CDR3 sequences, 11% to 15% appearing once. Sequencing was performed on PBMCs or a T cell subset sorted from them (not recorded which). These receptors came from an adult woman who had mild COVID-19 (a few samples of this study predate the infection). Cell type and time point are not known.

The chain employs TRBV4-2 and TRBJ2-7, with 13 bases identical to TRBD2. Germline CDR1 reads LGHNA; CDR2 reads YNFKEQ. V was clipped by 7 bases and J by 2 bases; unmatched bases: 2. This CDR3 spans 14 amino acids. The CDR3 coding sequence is TGTGCCAGCACGGGACTAGCGGGGACCTACGAGCAGTACTTC. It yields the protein CASTGLAGTYEQYF.

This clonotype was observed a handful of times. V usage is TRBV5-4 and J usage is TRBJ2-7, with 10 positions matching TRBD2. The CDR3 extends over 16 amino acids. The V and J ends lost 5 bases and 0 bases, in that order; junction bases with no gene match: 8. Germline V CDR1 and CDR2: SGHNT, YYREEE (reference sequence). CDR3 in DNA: TGTGCCAGCAGGAGAGCGGGGGGGCGACTCTCCTACGAGCAGTACTTC. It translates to CASRRAGGRLSYEQYF.

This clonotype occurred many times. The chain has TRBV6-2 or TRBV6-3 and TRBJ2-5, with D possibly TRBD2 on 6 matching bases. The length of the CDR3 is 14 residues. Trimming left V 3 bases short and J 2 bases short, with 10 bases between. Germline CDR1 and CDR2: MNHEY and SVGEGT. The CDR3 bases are TGTGCCAGCAGTTATCTAGCGCTACAAGAGACCCAGTACTTC. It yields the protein CASSYLALQETQYF.

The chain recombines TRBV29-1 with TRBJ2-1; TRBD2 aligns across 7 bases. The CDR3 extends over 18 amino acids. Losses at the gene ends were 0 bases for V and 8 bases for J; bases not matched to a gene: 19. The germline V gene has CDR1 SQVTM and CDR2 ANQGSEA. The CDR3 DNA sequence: TGCAGCGTTGAAGATCTGGACGGGAGGCCTGACAGAGTGGATGAGCAGTTCTTC. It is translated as CSVEDLDGRPDRVDEQFF.

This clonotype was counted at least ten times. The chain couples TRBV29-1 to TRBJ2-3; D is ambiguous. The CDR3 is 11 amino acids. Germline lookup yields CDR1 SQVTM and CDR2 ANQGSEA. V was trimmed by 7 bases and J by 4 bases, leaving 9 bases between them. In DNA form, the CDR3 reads TGCAGCGCTCCTTTCCCAGATACGCAGTATTTT. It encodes CSAPFPDTQYF.

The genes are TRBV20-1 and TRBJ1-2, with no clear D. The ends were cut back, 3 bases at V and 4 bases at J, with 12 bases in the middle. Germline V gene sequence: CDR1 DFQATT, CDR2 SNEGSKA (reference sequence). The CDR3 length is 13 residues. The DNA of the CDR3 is TGCAGTGCTAGGGGCGACGGATCCTATGGCTACACCTTC. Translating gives CSARGDGSYGYTF.

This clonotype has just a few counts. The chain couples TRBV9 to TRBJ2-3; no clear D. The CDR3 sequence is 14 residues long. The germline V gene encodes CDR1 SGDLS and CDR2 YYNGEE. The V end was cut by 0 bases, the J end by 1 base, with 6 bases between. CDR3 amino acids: CASSVGWGTDTQYF. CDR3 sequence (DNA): TGTGCCAGCAGCGTAGGGTGGGGCACAGATACGCAGTATTTT. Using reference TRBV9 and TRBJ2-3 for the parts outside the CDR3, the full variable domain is DSGVTQTPKHLITATGQRVTLRCSPRSGDLSVYWYQQSLDQGLQFLIQYYNGEERAKGNILERFSAQQFPDLHSELNLSSLELGDSALYFCASSVGWGTDTQYFGPGTRLTVL.

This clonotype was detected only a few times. The DNA for the CDR3 is TGCAGTGCTAGAGCGGACAGGGCGGGCTATGGCTACACCTTC. It codes for CSARADRAGYGYTF. The gene calls are TRBV20-1 and TRBJ1-2; 8 positions match TRBD1. CDR3 length equals 14 residues. Germline V gives CDR1 DFQATT, CDR2 SNEGSKA (reference sequence). J was trimmed by 4 bases and V by 1 base; bases with no gene match: 5.

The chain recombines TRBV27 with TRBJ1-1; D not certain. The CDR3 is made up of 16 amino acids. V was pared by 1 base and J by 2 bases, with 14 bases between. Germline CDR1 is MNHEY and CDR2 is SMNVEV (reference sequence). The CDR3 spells CASSLWAPGGNTEAFF. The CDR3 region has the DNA TGTGCCAGCAGTTTATGGGCCCCGGGAGGCAACACTGAAGCTTTCTTT.

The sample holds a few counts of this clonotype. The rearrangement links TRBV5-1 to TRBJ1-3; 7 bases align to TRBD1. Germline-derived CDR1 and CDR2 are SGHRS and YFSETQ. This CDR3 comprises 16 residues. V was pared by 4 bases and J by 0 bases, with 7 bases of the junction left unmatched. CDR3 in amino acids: CASSGGTASSGNTIYF. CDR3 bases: TGCGCCAGCAGCGGGGGGACAGCGAGCTCTGGAAACACCATATATTTT.

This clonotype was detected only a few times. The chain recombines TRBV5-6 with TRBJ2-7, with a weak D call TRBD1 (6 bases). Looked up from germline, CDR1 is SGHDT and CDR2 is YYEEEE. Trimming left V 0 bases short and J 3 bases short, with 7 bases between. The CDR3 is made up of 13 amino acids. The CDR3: CASSLGGLYEQYF. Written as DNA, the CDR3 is TGTGCCAGCAGCTTGGGGGGGCTCTACGAGCAGTACTTC.

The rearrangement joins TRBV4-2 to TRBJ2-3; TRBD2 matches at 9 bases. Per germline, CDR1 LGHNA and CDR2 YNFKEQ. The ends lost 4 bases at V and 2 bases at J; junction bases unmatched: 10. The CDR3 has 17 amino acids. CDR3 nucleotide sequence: TGTGCCAGCAGCCCCACGATAGCGGGGGCCCACACAGATACGCAGTATTTT. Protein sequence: CASSPTIAGAHTDTQYF.

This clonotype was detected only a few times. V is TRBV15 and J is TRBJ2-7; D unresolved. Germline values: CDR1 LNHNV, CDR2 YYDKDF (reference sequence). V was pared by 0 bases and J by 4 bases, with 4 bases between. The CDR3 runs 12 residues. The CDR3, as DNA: TGTGCCACCAGCAGAGACAGGTACGAGCAGTACTTC. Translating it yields CATSRDRYEQYF.

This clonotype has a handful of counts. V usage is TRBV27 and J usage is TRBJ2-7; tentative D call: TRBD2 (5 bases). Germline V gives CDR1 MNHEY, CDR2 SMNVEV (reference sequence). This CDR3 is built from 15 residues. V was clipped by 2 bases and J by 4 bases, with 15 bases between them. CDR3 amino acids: CASSLKGLAGYEQYF. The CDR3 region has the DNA TGTGCCAGCAGTTTAAAAGGCCTAGCAGGTTACGAGCAGTACTTC.

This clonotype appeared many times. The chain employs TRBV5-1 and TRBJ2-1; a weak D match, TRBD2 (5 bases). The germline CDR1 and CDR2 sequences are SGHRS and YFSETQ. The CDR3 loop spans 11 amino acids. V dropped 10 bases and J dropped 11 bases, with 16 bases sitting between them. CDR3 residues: CAGGPRSKQFF. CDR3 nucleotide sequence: TGCGCCGGCGGGCCTAGGTCCAAGCAGTTCTTC.

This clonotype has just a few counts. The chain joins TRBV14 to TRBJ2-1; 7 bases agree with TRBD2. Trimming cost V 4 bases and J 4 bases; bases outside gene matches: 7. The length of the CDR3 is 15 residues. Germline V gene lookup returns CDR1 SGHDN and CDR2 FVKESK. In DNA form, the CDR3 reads TGTGCCAGCAGCCCGTGGGAGGGGTCTTACAATGAGCAGTTCTTC. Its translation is CASSPWEGSYNEQFF.

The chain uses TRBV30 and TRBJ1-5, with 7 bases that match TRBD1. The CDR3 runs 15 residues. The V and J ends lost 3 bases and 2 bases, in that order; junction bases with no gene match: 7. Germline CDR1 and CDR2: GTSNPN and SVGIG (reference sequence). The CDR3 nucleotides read TGTGCCTGGAGAGAGACAGGGCTCGGCAATCAGCCCCAGCATTTT. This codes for CAWRETGLGNQPQHF. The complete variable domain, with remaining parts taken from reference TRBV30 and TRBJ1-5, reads SQTIHQWPATLVQPVGSPLSLECTVEGTSNPNLYWYRQAAGRGLQLLFYSVGIGQISSEVPQNLSASRPQDRQFILSSKKLLLSDSGFYLCAWRETGLGNQPQHFGDGTRLSIL.

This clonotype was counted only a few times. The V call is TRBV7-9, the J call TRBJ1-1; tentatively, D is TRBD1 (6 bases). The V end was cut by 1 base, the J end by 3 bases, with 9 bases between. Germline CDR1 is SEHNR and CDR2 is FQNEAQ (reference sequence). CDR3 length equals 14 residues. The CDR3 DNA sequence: TGTGCCAGCAGCTTAGGCGGGGGCTACACTGAAGCTTTCTTT. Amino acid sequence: CASSLGGGYTEAFF. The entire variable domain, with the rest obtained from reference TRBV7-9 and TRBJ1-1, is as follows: DTGVSQNPRHKITKRGQNVTFRCDPISEHNRLYWYRQTLGQGPEFLTYFQNEAQLEKSRLLSDRFSAERPKGSFSTLEIQRTEQGDSAMYLCASSLGGGYTEAFFGQGTRLTVV.

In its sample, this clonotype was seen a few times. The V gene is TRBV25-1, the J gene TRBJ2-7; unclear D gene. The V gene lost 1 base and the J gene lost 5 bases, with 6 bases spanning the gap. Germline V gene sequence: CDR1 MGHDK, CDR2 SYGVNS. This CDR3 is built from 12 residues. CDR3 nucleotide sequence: TGTGCCAGCAGTGAATCCGCAGACGAGCAGTACTTC. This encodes CASSESADEQYF.

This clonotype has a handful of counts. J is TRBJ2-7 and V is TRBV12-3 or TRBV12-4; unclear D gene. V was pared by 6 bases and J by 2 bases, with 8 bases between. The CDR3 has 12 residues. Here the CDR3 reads CASSTPPYEQYF. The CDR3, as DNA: TGTGCCAGCAGCACGCCTCCCTACGAGCAGTACTTC.

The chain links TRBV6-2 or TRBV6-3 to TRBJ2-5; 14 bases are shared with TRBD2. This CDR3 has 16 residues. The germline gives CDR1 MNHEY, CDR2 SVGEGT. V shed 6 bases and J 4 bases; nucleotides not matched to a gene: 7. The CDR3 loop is CASSSRLAGGGETQYF. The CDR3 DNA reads TGTGCCAGCAGCTCTCGACTAGCGGGAGGGGGAGAGACCCAGTACTTC.

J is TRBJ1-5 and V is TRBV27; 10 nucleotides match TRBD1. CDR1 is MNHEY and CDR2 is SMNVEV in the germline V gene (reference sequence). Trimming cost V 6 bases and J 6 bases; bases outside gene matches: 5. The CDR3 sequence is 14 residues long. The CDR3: CASSRDRGSQPQHF. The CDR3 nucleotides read TGTGCCAGCAGCCGGGACAGGGGTAGTCAGCCCCAGCATTTT.